One sample yielded the 28 T cell receptor beta chains listed below, sequenced in a study of cytomegalovirus exposure and HLA in healthy donors. TCRdb's table, derived via immunoSEQ multiplex PCR, lists solely in-frame clones and lacks some. The sample gives 150,000 to 200,000 clones, approximately 85% of which show up once; more than 1.1% is in the top ten. Source material: PBMCs. The receptors derive from a woman aged 18-29 years in good health and CMV-seronegative.

The chain combines TRBV7-9 with TRBJ1-1, with D uncertain. V was clipped by 3 bases and J by 0 bases, with 17 bases between them. Germline-derived CDR1 and CDR2 are SEHNR and FQNEAQ (reference sequence). The length of the CDR3 is 17 residues. CDR3 protein: CASSLRGTLLVNTEAFF. The CDR3 nucleotides are TGTGCCAGCAGCTTGCGGGGTACCCTCTTGGTGAACACTGAAGCTTTCTTT.

The gene calls are TRBV5-1 and TRBJ2-2; tentatively, D is TRBD2 (6 bases). The V gene lost 4 bases and the J gene lost 0 bases, with 10 bases spanning the gap. CDR3 length equals 15 residues. Per the germline V gene, CDR1 is SGHRS and CDR2 is YFSETQ. The CDR3 protein is CASSAGRTNTGELFF. CDR3 nucleotides: TGCGCCAGCAGCGCGGGACGGACGAACACCGGGGAGCTGTTTTTT. The full variable domain, completed using reference TRBV5-1 and TRBJ2-2, is KAGVTQTPRYLIKTRGQQVTLSCSPISGHRSVSWYQQTPGQGLQFLFEYFSETQRNKGNFPGRFSGRQFSNSRSEMNVSTLELGDSALYLCASSAGRTNTGELFFGEGSRLTVL.

The rearrangement links TRBV7-2 to TRBJ2-3, with 15 bases lining up with TRBD2. The germline V gene has CDR1 SGHTA and CDR2 FQGNSA. Unmatched junction bases numbered 3, after V lost 5 bases and J lost 3 bases. The CDR3 has 16 residues. The CDR3 loop is CASSTGTSGRTDTQYF. The CDR3 nucleotides are TGTGCCAGCAGCACCGGGACTAGCGGGAGGACAGATACGCAGTATTTT. Supplemented by reference TRBV7-2 and TRBJ2-3, the full variable domain reads GAGVSQSPSNKVTEKGKDVELRCDPISGHTALYWYRQSLGQGLEFLIYFQGNSAPDKSGLPSDRFSAERTGGSVSTLTIQRTQQEDSAVYLCASSTGTSGRTDTQYFGPGTRLTVL.

Comments on this clone: Other DNA sequences from this sample encode an identical CDR3 as well. The V call is TRBV6-4, the J call TRBJ2-1; 7 bases are shared with TRBD2. V was clipped by 0 bases and J by 6 bases; unmatched bases: 2. Per the germline V gene, CDR1 is MRHNA and CDR2 is SNTAGT. The CDR3 totals 14 residues. The CDR3 DNA reads TGTGCCAGCAGTGACTCTAGGGAGGGCAATGAGCAGTTCTTC. Translation gives CASSDSREGNEQFF.

V is TRBV5-1 and J is TRBJ2-3; TRBD2 aligns across 10 bases. Trimming at V came to 3 bases and at J to 3 bases, leaving 10 bases not matched to a gene. The CDR3 totals 17 residues. Germline assignment: CDR1 SGHRS and CDR2 YFSETQ. The chain's CDR3 is CASSSLEKLAGTDTQYF. The CDR3 nucleotides are TGCGCCAGCAGCTCATTGGAGAAACTAGCGGGAACAGATACGCAGTATTTT. Looking up the rest from reference TRBV5-1 and TRBJ2-3 gives the full variable domain: KAGVTQTPRYLIKTRGQQVTLSCSPISGHRSVSWYQQTPGQGLQFLFEYFSETQRNKGNFPGRFSGRQFSNSRSEMNVSTLELGDSALYLCASSSLEKLAGTDTQYFGPGTRLTVL.

The chain has TRBV27 and TRBJ2-7; TRBD2 is a possible D gene (5 bases). CDR1 and CDR2 from the germline V gene are MNHEY and SMNVEV (reference sequence). This CDR3 contains 17 residues. Trimming pared 6 bases from V and 3 bases from J, leaving 24 bases between. The CDR3 DNA reads as TGTGCCAGCAGCTTCGGGTCGGCGGAGGCAGGCCGCTACGAGCAGTACTTC. Translation: CASSFGSAEAGRYEQYF.

This chain joins TRBV6-6 and TRBJ1-4, with TRBD1 matching 11 bases. V lost 2 bases to trimming and J lost 8 bases; unmatched junction nucleotides: 7. This CDR3 has 16 amino acids. Germline CDR1 and CDR2: MNHNY and SVGAGI (reference sequence). CDR3: CASSYPTGTGGEKLFF. The CDR3 bases are TGTGCCAGCAGTTACCCCACCGGGACAGGGGGAGAAAAACTGTTTTTT.

The J gene is TRBJ2-3, the V gene TRBV4-2, with 9 bases that match TRBD2. Germline-derived CDR1 and CDR2 are LGHNA and YNFKEQ. Germline trimming cut 0 bases from V and 1 base from J; bases unmatched to any gene: 8. The CDR3 contains 18 residues. CDR3 in DNA: TGTGCCAGCAGCCAAGAGGGCGGGGGGGGATTACGCACAGATACGCAGTATTTT. This sequence encodes CASSQEGGGGLRTDTQYF.

With regard to this clone: Other DNA sequences in this sample translate to the same CDR3. The chain recombines TRBV9 with TRBJ1-5, with D hard to call. The germline V and J ends were trimmed by 0 bases and 1 base, with 8 bases remaining between them. The germline CDR1 and CDR2 sequences are SGDLS and YYNGEE. CDR3 length equals 15 residues. The CDR3 region is CASSVEGRSNQPQHF. The CDR3 bases are TGTGCCAGCAGCGTAGAAGGGAGGAGCAATCAGCCCCAGCATTTT.

This sequence joins TRBV4-2 and TRBJ2-1; 7 bases align to TRBD1. The CDR3 covers 16 residues. V was clipped by 1 base and J by 2 bases; unmatched bases: 5. Per germline, CDR1 LGHNA and CDR2 YNFKEQ. CDR3 residues: CASSQAQGQTYNEQFF. DNA for the CDR3: TGTGCCAGCAGCCAAGCCCAGGGACAGACCTACAATGAGCAGTTCTTC.

This CDR3 is CASSPEGGLRETQYF. The CDR3 nucleotides read TGTGCCAGCAGCCCGGAGGGGGGGCTTCGTGAGACCCAGTACTTC. This chain uses TRBV9 with TRBJ2-5, with D possibly matching TRBD2 (7 bases). The V and J ends lost 4 bases and 5 bases respectively, with 18 bases between them. The CDR3 has 15 residues. From germline, CDR1 is SGDLS and CDR2 YYNGEE.

CDR3 coding DNA: TGCGCCAGCAGCCAAGTAACTAGCGGTACCTACGAGCAGTACTTC. Translating gives CASSQVTSGTYEQYF. The rearrangement joins TRBV4-1 to TRBJ2-7; 8 bases are shared with TRBD2. J gave up 2 bases and V 1 base, and 4 bases lay outside the gene matches. The CDR3 totals 15 residues. Germline CDR1 and CDR2: MGHRA and YSYEKL.

The rearrangement joins TRBV2 to TRBJ2-1; TRBD2 might be the D (5 bases). The V gene's germline CDR1 is SNHLY and CDR2 FYNNEI. The V gene lost 8 bases and the J gene lost 8 bases, with 13 bases spanning the gap. The CDR3 has 12 residues. The CDR3 spells CASGNMRDEQFF. The CDR3 region has the DNA TGTGCCAGCGGAAACATGCGGGATGAGCAGTTCTTC.

The genes are TRBV20-1 and TRBJ2-3; D is uncertain. V was shortened by 5 bases and J by 4 bases, with 7 bases between the two germline ends. Germline CDR1 DFQATT, CDR2 SNEGSKA (reference sequence). The CDR3 contains 11 residues. The CDR3 protein is CSAFGPDTQYF. The CDR3 DNA sequence: TGCAGTGCTTTTGGCCCAGATACGCAGTATTTT.

This clone was seen only a few times. This chain connects TRBV2 to TRBJ1-2, with D hard to call. This CDR3 has 11 amino acids. Germline V gene lookup returns CDR1 SNHLY and CDR2 FYNNEI. Deletions cut 6 bases from V and 3 bases from J, with 5 bases between. CDR3 amino acids: CASRAHYGYTF. DNA of the CDR3: TGTGCCAGCAGGGCTCACTATGGCTACACCTTC.

There are many counts of this clone. The chain carries TRBV5-1 and TRBJ2-7, with 10 bases that match TRBD2. The CDR3 extends over 16 amino acids. J was trimmed by 2 bases and V by 3 bases; bases with no gene match: 8. Germline assignment: CDR1 SGHRS and CDR2 YFSETQ. The CDR3 protein is CASSWTLAGATYEQYF. The CDR3 nucleotides are TGCGCCAGCAGCTGGACCCTAGCGGGAGCTACCTACGAGCAGTACTTC.

The rearrangement uses TRBV4-1 and TRBJ1-1; D is unclear. CDR1 is MGHRA and CDR2 is YSYEKL in the germline V gene. Trimming cost V 1 base and J 1 base, with 7 bases left between them. The CDR3 consists of 14 residues. Here the CDR3 reads CASSQGGWNTEAFF. The CDR3, as DNA: TGCGCCAGCAGCCAAGGAGGTTGGAACACTGAAGCTTTCTTT.

The V and J genes are TRBV13 and TRBJ2-2; 11 bases are shared with TRBD2. Germline lookup yields CDR1 PRHDT and CDR2 FYEKMQ (reference sequence). With 5 bases clipped from V and 10 bases from J, the junction kept 9 bases outside the gene matches. This CDR3 comprises 15 residues. CDR3 sequence (DNA): TGTGCCAGCAGCCAATATAGCGGGGGGGCCGAGGAGCTGTTTTTT. Its translation: CASSQYSGGAEELFF.

In DNA form, the CDR3 reads TGCGCCAGCAGATTCGACAGAGGAAGTCAGCCCCAGCATTTT. It encodes CASRFDRGSQPQHF. The chain links TRBV5-1 to TRBJ1-5; tentative D call: TRBD1 (5 bases). V was shortened by 5 bases and J by 6 bases, with 15 bases between the two germline ends. The germline V gene encodes CDR1 SGHRS and CDR2 YFSETQ. CDR3 length equals 14 residues.

The chain recombines TRBV29-1 with TRBJ2-5; 9 bases fit TRBD1. This CDR3 has 14 amino acids. CDR1 is SQVTM and CDR2 is ANQGSEA in the germline V gene. V lost 7 bases to trimming and J lost 2 bases; unmatched junction nucleotides: 8. The DNA of the CDR3 is TGCAGCGCAAACAGGGGGCAAGGGCAAGAGACCCAGTACTTC. Residues: CSANRGQGQETQYF.

The CDR3 DNA sequence: TGTGCCAGCAGCTTAGGCACGATACAGGGGAAGGACGAGCAGTACTTC. Residues: CASSLGTIQGKDEQYF. V usage is TRBV7-9 and J usage is TRBJ2-7, with 7 bases identical to TRBD1. V dropped 1 base and J dropped 5; count of bases not matched to a gene: 11. The CDR3 totals 16 residues. Germline CDR1 SEHNR, CDR2 FQNEAQ (reference sequence).

The V gene is TRBV27, the J gene TRBJ2-7; 8 bases are a match to TRBD2. The CDR3 covers 17 residues. The germline CDR1 and CDR2 sequences are MNHEY and SMNVEV (reference sequence). The trim removed 5 bases at V and 0 bases at J, leaving 12 bases unmatched. This chain's CDR3 is CASSTTLFAGGSYEQYF. CDR3 nucleotide sequence: TGTGCCAGCAGTACGACCCTCTTCGCGGGGGGCTCCTACGAGCAGTACTTC.

This clone appeared once. The gene calls are TRBV6-6 and TRBJ2-1; TRBD1 matches at 10 bases. The length of the CDR3 is 15 residues. V was pared by 6 bases and J by 7 bases, with 9 bases of the junction left unmatched. The germline V gene encodes CDR1 MNHNY and CDR2 SVGAGI (reference sequence). The CDR3 protein is CASRPGQGLVNEQFF. CDR3 sequence (DNA): TGTGCCAGCAGACCGGGACAGGGGTTGGTTAATGAGCAGTTCTTC.

V and J are TRBV5-1 and TRBJ1-2, with D perhaps matching TRBD1 (6 bases). Trimming took 0 bases from V and 2 from J, leaving 17 bases between them. This CDR3 has 17 residues. Germline CDR1 and CDR2: SGHRS and YFSETQ. The CDR3 spells CASSLVQGPSKNYGYTF. CDR3 DNA: TGCGCCAGCAGCTTGGTCCAGGGGCCTTCAAAAAACTATGGCTACACCTTC.

The rearrangement links TRBV13 to TRBJ1-2, with a tentative D call TRBD1 (5 bases). The V gene's germline CDR1 is PRHDT and CDR2 FYEKMQ (reference sequence). This CDR3 spans 15 amino acids. Trimming cost V 4 bases and J 6 bases, with 18 bases left between them. CDR3 bases: TGTGCCAGCAGCTCAGGGAGTAGTCCATTCGATGGCTACACCTTC. This encodes CASSSGSSPFDGYTF.

The chain combines TRBV19 with TRBJ1-2; 7 bases map to TRBD1. The V segment lost 1 base and the J segment 1 base; nucleotides outside the gene matches: 9. CDR1 and CDR2 (germline): LNHDA, SQIVND (reference sequence). The CDR3 has 17 residues. For the CDR3, the DNA is TGTGCCAGTAGTATAGGGGACAGCATTGACGTTAACTATGGCTACACCTTC. Amino acids: CASSIGDSIDVNYGYTF.

The rearrangement uses TRBV7-6 and TRBJ2-5; 7 bases fit TRBD1. The trim removed 7 bases at V and 4 bases at J, leaving 3 bases unmatched. The germline V gene encodes CDR1 SGHVS and CDR2 FNYEAQ. There are 12 residues in the CDR3. The DNA for the CDR3 is TGTGCCAGCAAAGAGGGGGCAGAGACCCAGTACTTC. Translating it yields CASKEGAETQYF.

The genes are TRBV14 and TRBJ1-5; TRBD1 might be the D (6 bases). Germline values: CDR1 SGHDN, CDR2 FVKESK. This CDR3 region has 13 residues. Between the trimmed V and J ends, which lost 4 bases and 4 bases, there was a span of 8 bases. The CDR3: CASSPGANQPQHF. DNA of the CDR3: TGTGCCAGCAGCCCAGGGGCTAATCAGCCCCAGCATTTT.